This entry lists 2 T cell receptor beta chains sequenced from one sample in a study of blood T cell repertoires in COVID-19. TCRdb keeps only in-frame clones here, not all; method: immunoSEQ multiplex PCR. This table holds under 300,000 clones, roughly 88% found once. Source material: peripheral blood. These receptors all come from a man aged 30 to 45 who had recovered from COVID-19.

The V gene is TRBV6-2 or TRBV6-3, the J gene TRBJ1-3; no definite D call. Germline V lookup: CDR1 MNHEY, CDR2 SVGEGT. Trimming pared 5 bases from V and 4 bases from J, leaving 3 bases between. The length of the CDR3 is 11 residues. CDR3 coding DNA: TGTGCCAGCAGTGGCGGAAACACCATATATTTT. It encodes CASSGGNTIYF.

The chain links TRBV7-9 to TRBJ2-5; no reliable D call. V was trimmed by 3 bases and J by 5 bases, leaving 7 bases between them. There are 12 residues in the CDR3. Germline V gives CDR1 SEHNR, CDR2 FQNEAQ (reference sequence). The chain's CDR3 is CASSLISETQYF. The CDR3 DNA sequence: TGTGCCAGCAGCTTGATTAGTGAGACCCAGTACTTC.